A selection of T cell receptor beta chains follows, all from one sample in a study of blood T cells in healthy people across ages. TCRdb called the 5' RACE reads again in MiXCR, with one record for every CDR3 protein. The table includes 850,000 to 1,300,000 distinct CDR3 sequences, 40% to 50% detected once. The sequenced material came from blood. The receptors here all came from a woman aged 55-75 years in good health. Each CDR3 is given with its conserved first and last residue. The D gene is left open where the match is weak. Clone sizes are given selectively: once, few, many, or a class where the clone is expanded.

cdr3_length,v_call,j_call,d_call,clone_size,cdr3_aa,cdr3_nt
18,TRBV19,TRBJ2-1,-,-,CASSISIGGQFAYNEQFF,TGTGCCAGTAGTATTTCGATCGGTGGGCAGTTTGCCTACAATGAGCAGTTCTTC
14,TRBV3-1,TRBJ2-7,-,-,CASSQSIRSYEQYF,TGTGCCAGCAGCCAATCCATCCGGTCCTACGAGCAGTACTTC
12,TRBV12-3/TRBV12-4,TRBJ1-2,-,-,CASSWTSGGYTF,TGTGCCAGCAGTTGGACTTCGGGCGGCTACACCTTC
15,TRBV12-3/TRBV12-4,TRBJ2-2,TRBD1,few,CASSPTGANTGELFF,TGTGCCAGCAGTCCTACAGGGGCGAACACCGGGGAGCTGTTTTTT
15,TRBV15,TRBJ2-1,TRBD2,-,CATSREVAGQGEQFF,TGTGCCACCAGCAGAGAGGTAGCGGGGCAAGGTGAGCAGTTCTTC
12,TRBV20-1,TRBJ2-7,-,-,CSANREAYEQYF,TGCAGTGCTAACAGGGAGGCCTACGAGCAGTACTTC
13,TRBV19,TRBJ2-5,-,-,CASSTVAWETQYF,TGTGCCAGTAGTACAGTAGCCTGGGAGACCCAGTACTTC
16,TRBV10-3,TRBJ2-1,TRBD1,-,CAISELQGQGYNEQFF,TGTGCCATCAGTGAGCTCCAGGGACAGGGGTACAATGAGCAGTTCTTC
14,TRBV28,TRBJ1-5,-,-,CASSFRVWNQPQHF,TGTGCCAGCAGTTTTAGGGTTTGGAATCAGCCCCAGCATTTT
15,TRBV25-1,TRBJ2-3,-,many,CASSVRERYTDTQYF,TGTGCCAGCAGTGTACGGGAGAGATACACAGATACGCAGTATTTT
15,TRBV7-8,TRBJ2-7,TRBD1,-,CASSLETGVTYEQYF,TGTGCCAGCAGCCTAGAGACAGGGGTTACCTACGAGCAGTACTTC
14,TRBV28,TRBJ2-5,-,-,CASRSWKGQETQYF,TGTGCCAGCAGATCCTGGAAAGGCCAAGAGACCCAGTACTTC
14,TRBV3-1,TRBJ2-7,-,-,CASSSAGYRYEQYF,TGTGCCAGCAGCTCGGCCGGATATCGCTACGAGCAGTACTTC
14,TRBV6-5,TRBJ2-5,TRBD1,few,CASRQQGAGETQYF,TGTGCCAGCAGGCAACAGGGGGCGGGAGAGACCCAGTACTTC
15,TRBV20-1,TRBJ2-7,TRBD2,-,CSASRGGEIRYEQYF,TGCAGTGCTTCCCGGGGGGGCGAGATAAGATACGAGCAGTACTTC
17,TRBV7-2,TRBJ2-3,-,few,CASSLVPRGAGADTQYF,TGTGCCAGCAGCTTAGTCCCCAGGGGGGCGGGTGCAGATACGCAGTATTTT
14,TRBV27,TRBJ1-1,-,-,CASSPYGDRSEAFF,TGTGCCAGCAGTCCATACGGGGATAGGAGTGAAGCTTTCTTT
14,TRBV30,TRBJ2-7,TRBD1,-,CAWSKGQALYEQYF,TGTGCCTGGAGTAAGGGACAGGCTCTCTACGAGCAGTACTTC
13,TRBV20-1,TRBJ1-5,-,few,CSASGQPLGPQHF,TGCAGTGCTAGCGGGCAACCCTTGGGGCCCCAGCATTTT
17,TRBV7-3,TRBJ2-1,-,-,CASSLPGLRDGDNEQFF,TGTGCCAGCAGCTTACCCGGCCTCCGGGACGGAGACAATGAGCAGTTCTTC
13,TRBV7-2,TRBJ2-7,-,-,CASSAQQGSEQYF,TGTGCCAGCAGCGCCCAACAGGGATCCGAGCAGTACTTC
13,TRBV2,TRBJ1-2,-,once,CASTRQDNYGYTF,TGTGCCAGCACTAGGCAGGATAACTATGGCTACACCTTC
13,TRBV20-1,TRBJ1-4,-,-,CSAGDSLNEKLFF,TGCAGTGCTGGGGACTCCCTGAATGAAAAACTGTTTTTT
13,TRBV3-1,TRBJ1-1,-,-,CASSQDDSRPAFF,TGTGCCAGCAGCCAAGATGACAGCCGGCCGGCTTTCTTT
12,TRBV29-1,TRBJ1-1,-,few,CSVVVRGSEAFF,TGCAGCGTTGTCGTTCGGGGTTCTGAAGCTTTCTTT
12,TRBV7-8,TRBJ1-1,-,-,CASSLDPTEAFF,TGTGCCAGCAGCTTAGATCCCACTGAAGCTTTCTTT
18,TRBV10-3,TRBJ2-6,TRBD1,-,CAISASGQLLSGANVLTF,TGTGCCATCAGTGCTTCGGGACAGCTCCTGAGCGGGGCCAACGTCCTGACTTTC
13,TRBV20-1,TRBJ2-5,-,-,CSARDASGETQYF,TGCAGTGCTAGAGATGCGTCGGGGGAGACCCAGTACTTC
14,TRBV27,TRBJ1-2,-,-,CASSRVGADYGYTF,TGTGCCAGCTCACGGGTAGGGGCAGACTATGGCTACACCTTC
14,TRBV29-1,TRBJ2-5,TRBD1,many,CSVGDRAPVWTQYF,TGCAGCGTTGGGGACAGGGCCCCAGTATGGACCCAGTACTTC
17,TRBV20-1,TRBJ2-2,TRBD2,-,CSARDLAAGVHTGELFF,TGCAGTGCTAGAGATCTAGCAGCGGGAGTTCACACCGGGGAGCTGTTTTTT
16,TRBV20-1,TRBJ2-3,-,few,CSARDRERASTDTQYF,TGCAGTGCTAGAGATCGGGAACGGGCTAGCACAGATACGCAGTATTTT
14,TRBV3-1,TRBJ2-1,-,few,CASSQSVLHNEQFF,TGTGCCAGCAGCCAATCGGTACTCCACAATGAGCAGTTCTTC
15,TRBV7-2,TRBJ1-2,TRBD1,few,CASSSGGQGAGGYTF,TGTGCCAGCAGCTCAGGCGGACAGGGGGCGGGGGGCTACACCTTC
14,TRBV5-1,TRBJ2-7,-,-,CASSTYLSSYEQYF,TGCGCCAGCAGCACCTACTTGAGCTCCTACGAGCAGTACTTC
15,TRBV7-9,TRBJ2-1,TRBD2,-,CASSFFGGRGNEQFF,TGTGCCAGCAGCTTCTTCGGCGGGAGGGGCAATGAGCAGTTCTTC
14,TRBV6-6,TRBJ1-4,-,-,CASSFYNRNEKLFF,TGTGCCAGCAGTTTCTACAACAGGAATGAAAAACTGTTTTTT
18,TRBV10-3,TRBJ2-7,TRBD1,once,CAISNKGRTGEPSYEQYF,TGTGCCATCAGTAACAAAGGAAGGACAGGGGAACCCTCCTACGAGCAGTACTTC
16,TRBV7-2,TRBJ2-7,TRBD2,once,CASSLALRRERPEQYF,TGTGCCAGCAGCTTAGCTCTGAGGCGGGAGCGGCCCGAGCAGTACTTC
14,TRBV4-3,TRBJ1-6,TRBD1,-,CASSHRQGRPPLHF,TGCGCCAGCAGCCACAGACAGGGTCGGCCACCCCTCCACTTT
15,TRBV12-3/TRBV12-4,TRBJ2-7,TRBD2,few,CASSSTSGKTYEQYF,TGTGCCAGCAGCTCAACTAGCGGAAAAACCTACGAGCAGTACTTC